The 14 T cell receptor beta chains below all came from one sample that was sequenced in a study of T cell repertoires in cytomegalovirus infection. One entry per CDR3 protein results from TCRdb running MiXCR on the reads. This sample has 200,000 or so distinct CDR3 sequences, with approximately 28% found just once. Sequencing used PBMCs. The receptors come from a human donor in good health (CMV status not recorded). Some clones in this sample may be carry-over from other donors' samples.

V and J are TRBV14 and TRBJ2-1; 8 positions match TRBD2. J lost 10 bases, V lost 4 bases, and 15 bases had no gene match. The CDR3 spans 16 residues. The germline CDR1 and CDR2 sequences are SGHDN and FVKESK. The CDR3 DNA is TGTGCCAGCAGCCGAGGAGCGGGGGCCCTTCTAAGAGAGCAGTTCTTC. Translation: CASSRGAGALLREQFF.

The chain is built from TRBV9 and TRBJ1-1; D is perhaps TRBD1 (6 bases). The V end lost 3 bases, the J end lost 8 bases, and 8 bases lay between the germline ends. Germline CDR1 is SGDLS and CDR2 is YYNGEE. The CDR3 totals 11 residues. The CDR3 is CASSAGGEAFF. The CDR3 DNA sequence: TGTGCCAGCAGCGCCGGGGGCGAAGCTTTCTTT.

V is TRBV5-4 and J is TRBJ2-7; D gene unclear. The germline CDR1 and CDR2 sequences are SGHNT and YYREEE (reference sequence). The germline V and J ends were trimmed by 0 bases and 0 bases, with 10 bases remaining between them. There are 15 residues in the CDR3. The CDR3, as DNA: TGTGCCAGCAGCTTGGATGGGGTGAGCTCCTACGAGCAGTACTTC. It specifies CASSLDGVSSYEQYF. Using reference TRBV5-4 and TRBJ2-7 for the parts outside the CDR3, the full variable domain is ETGVTQSPTHLIKTRGQQVTLRCSSQSGHNTVSWYQQALGQGPQFIFQYYREEENGRGNFPPRFSGLQFPNYSSELNVNALELDDSALYLCASSLDGVSSYEQYFGPGTRLTVT.

This clonotype was recorded at least ten times. The J gene is TRBJ2-1, the V gene TRBV7-6, with 11 positions matching TRBD1. Trimming at V came to 4 bases and at J to 6 bases, leaving 2 bases not matched to a gene. Germline V gene lookup returns CDR1 SGHVS and CDR2 FNYEAQ. The CDR3 has 14 residues. The CDR3 loop reads CASSSGTGGNEQFF. In DNA form, the CDR3 reads TGTGCCAGCAGCTCCGGGACAGGGGGCAATGAGCAGTTCTTC.

The chain couples TRBV6-5 to TRBJ1-4; D unclear. V lost 6 bases to trimming and J lost 8 bases, with 16 bases between them. The CDR3 runs 14 residues. CDR1 is MNHEY, CDR2 SVGAGI, per germline. The CDR3, as DNA: TGTGCCAGCAGCCCCTCTGGGGTCAGAGAAAAACTGTTTTTT. Its protein product is CASSPSGVREKLFF.

This clonotype was recorded only once. The chain recombines TRBV20-1 with TRBJ1-1; 9 bases agree with TRBD1. V gave up 2 bases and J gave up 11 bases; unmatched junction bases: 15. The CDR3 has 15 amino acids. Germline values: CDR1 DFQATT, CDR2 SNEGSKA (reference sequence). The CDR3 nucleotides are TGCAGTGCTAGACCATGGAGGGTACAGGGGGCGGTGGCTTTCTTT. Its translation is CSARPWRVQGAVAFF.

This clonotype appeared a few times. The rearrangement joins TRBV7-2 to TRBJ1-2; 8 bases line up with TRBD1. CDR1 is SGHTA, CDR2 FQGNSA, per germline. The length of the CDR3 is 14 residues. Trimming removed 4 bases from V and 8 bases from J; junction bases left unmatched: 9. As DNA, the CDR3 is TGTGCCAGCAGCTCCCGGACAGGGATGGGGGGCTACACCTTC. This translates into CASSSRTGMGGYTF.

The sample holds a few counts of this clonotype. The chain has TRBV3-1 and TRBJ2-1; TRBD2 agrees at 9 bases. This CDR3 spans 15 amino acids. Germline V gene sequence: CDR1 LGHDT, CDR2 YNNKEL (reference sequence). J lost 7 bases, V lost 0 bases, and 4 bases had no gene match. The CDR3 region is CASSQDSLAGNEQFF. The CDR3 nucleotides read TGTGCCAGCAGCCAAGATAGCCTAGCGGGGAATGAGCAGTTCTTC.

The J gene is TRBJ2-7, the V gene TRBV12-5, with D possibly being TRBD1 (6 bases). The CDR3 has 13 residues. The V gene lost 2 bases and the J gene lost 4 bases, with 9 bases spanning the gap. From germline, CDR1 is LGHNT and CDR2 FRNRAP. CDR3 in DNA: TGTGCTAGTGGTTTGCCTCAGGGGTACGAGCAGTACTTC. Translated: CASGLPQGYEQYF. Looking up the rest from reference TRBV12-5 and TRBJ2-7 gives the full variable domain: DARVTQTPRHKVTEMGQEVTMRCQPILGHNTVFWYRQTMMQGLELLAYFRNRAPLDDSGMPKDRFSAEMPDATLATLKIQPSEPRDSAVYFCASGLPQGYEQYFGPGTRLTVT.

The V call is TRBV6-2 or TRBV6-3, the J call TRBJ1-1, with 9 positions matching TRBD1. There are 14 residues in the CDR3. The ends lost 6 bases at V and 12 bases at J; junction bases unmatched: 14. CDR1 MNHEY and CDR2 SVGEGT come from the germline V gene. The CDR3 DNA sequence: TGTGCCAGCAGCCTACCCTGGGGACAGGGTGTACCTTTCTTT. Its protein is CASSLPWGQGVPFF.

The V gene is TRBV19, the J gene TRBJ1-5; D is ambiguous. The CDR3 is 14 amino acids. Trimming shortened V by 7 bases and J by 9 bases, and 19 bases separated the two germline ends. The V gene's germline CDR1 is LNHDA and CDR2 SQIVND (reference sequence). CDR3 sequence (DNA): TGTGCCAGTATGCCCCAAAATTCCCTTTTGCCCCAGCATTTT. It is translated as CASMPQNSLLPQHF.

CDR3 residues: CASSLLTGGLMDEQFF. CDR3 nucleotide sequence: TGTGCCAGCAGCCTCCTGACAGGGGGCTTGATGGATGAGCAGTTCTTC. V and J are TRBV5-5 and TRBJ2-1; 10 nucleotides align to TRBD1. CDR1 SGHKS and CDR2 YYEKEE come from the germline V gene (reference sequence). With 4 bases clipped from V and 8 bases from J, the junction kept 12 bases outside the gene matches. CDR3 length: 16 residues. The whole variable domain, remainder taken from reference TRBV5-5 and TRBJ2-1, is DAGVTQSPTHLIKTRGQQVTLRCSPISGHKSVSWYQQVLGQGPQFIFQYYEKEERGRGNFPDRFSARQFPNYSSELNVNALLLGDSALYLCASSLLTGGLMDEQFFGPGTRLTVL.

The chain recombines TRBV20-1 with TRBJ2-1; TRBD2 matches at 9 bases. CDR3 length: 14 amino acids. The germline CDR1 and CDR2 sequences are DFQATT and SNEGSKA (reference sequence). Trimming at V came to 5 bases and at J to 8 bases, leaving 10 bases not matched to a gene. DNA of the CDR3: TGCAGTGCTGTTCGAAGCGGGGGGTATTATGAGCAGTTCTTC. It codes for CSAVRSGGYYEQFF.

This clonotype was seen ten or more times. The chain couples TRBV6-1 to TRBJ2-7; a possible D gene is TRBD1 (6 bases). CDR1 MNHNS and CDR2 SASEGT come from the germline V gene. This CDR3 has 18 amino acids. Trimming pared 8 bases from V and 3 bases from J, leaving 29 bases between. CDR3 DNA sequence: TGTGCCAGCGGAGAGGGCAGGGGCCCATCACTATCATACTACGAGCAGTACTTC. Its translation is CASGEGRGPSLSYYEQYF.